These 25 T cell receptor beta chains were all obtained from the same sample, sequenced in a study of T cell repertoires in cytomegalovirus infection. TCRdb redid the calling of the reads with MiXCR, one entry per CDR3 protein. The sample lists 90,000 to 130,000 distinct CDR3 sequences; roughly 9.1% were seen once. Antigens for these TCRs are unknown. Sequenced sample: PBMCs, sequenced either directly or after in vitro stimulation (not recorded which). The origin of the receptors is a human donor in good health (CMV status not recorded). Some clones in this sample may be carry-over from other donors' samples.

V is TRBV6-5 and J is TRBJ2-1; D is undetermined. V lost 2 bases to trimming and J lost 5 bases, with 10 bases between them. CDR3 length: 14 residues. CDR1 is MNHEY and CDR2 is SVGAGI in the germline V gene. CDR3 in amino acids: CASSYLWADNEQFF. The CDR3, as DNA: TGTGCCAGCAGTTACCTTTGGGCGGACAATGAGCAGTTCTTC.

There are many counts of this clonotype. The chain combines TRBV7-9 with TRBJ2-2; D is possibly TRBD1 (5 bases). Germline CDR1 reads SEHNR; CDR2 reads FQNEAQ (reference sequence). Trimming cost V 4 bases and J 7 bases, with 22 bases left between them. This CDR3 is built from 17 residues. The CDR3 coding sequence is TGTGCCAGCAGCTGGAAACAGGTGTCTCTACTGGGCGGGGAGCTGTTTTTT. Protein sequence: CASSWKQVSLLGGELFF.

The sample holds many counts of this clonotype. The chain recombines TRBV7-9 with TRBJ2-3; 7 bases are shared with TRBD2. The V segment lost 5 bases and the J segment 0 bases; nucleotides outside the gene matches: 5. Germline CDR1 is SEHNR and CDR2 is FQNEAQ (reference sequence). The CDR3 is 15 amino acids. CDR3 amino acids: CASSRTGGSTDTQYF. The CDR3 DNA follows: TGTGCCAGCAGCCGCACGGGAGGTAGCACAGATACGCAGTATTTT.

This clonotype appeared many times. This rearrangement joins TRBV19 to TRBJ1-1; perhaps TRBD1 as D (6 bases). This CDR3 spans 16 amino acids. Trimming took 1 base from V and 0 from J, leaving 12 bases between them. CDR1 and CDR2 from the germline V gene are LNHDA and SQIVND (reference sequence). CDR3 nucleotides: TGTGCCAGTAGTATAGGGACAGAGCTATTGAACACTGAAGCTTTCTTT. Its translation is CASSIGTELLNTEAFF. The variable domain in full, completed from reference TRBV19 and TRBJ1-1, reads DGGITQSPKYLFRKEGQNVTLSCEQNLNHDAMYWYRQDPGQGLRLIYYSQIVNDFQKGDIAEGYSVSREKKESFPLTVTSAQKNPTAFYLCASSIGTELLNTEAFFGQGTRLTVV.

There are a few counts of this clonotype. This chain joins TRBV2 and TRBJ2-3; 7 bases agree with TRBD2. This CDR3 region has 16 residues. The germline gives CDR1 SNHLY, CDR2 FYNNEI. With 3 bases clipped from V and 3 bases from J, the junction kept 9 bases outside the gene matches. The CDR3 nucleotides read TGTGCCAGCAGTGAGGACGGTGGGAGGGCAACAGATACGCAGTATTTT. As protein: CASSEDGGRATDTQYF.

This clonotype has only a few counts. CDR3 DNA: TGTGCCAGCAGCTACTCGGGAGACGAGCAGTACGTC. The encoded protein is CASSYSGDEQYV. The J gene is TRBJ2-7, the V gene TRBV7-9, with D possibly TRBD2 on 6 matching bases. Trimming pared 4 bases from V and 5 bases from J, leaving 9 bases between. Germline loops: CDR1 SEHNR, CDR2 FQNEAQ (reference sequence). There are 12 residues in the CDR3.

This chain joins TRBV5-1 and TRBJ1-4; the D gene is possibly TRBD1 (5 bases). Germline V gives CDR1 SGHRS, CDR2 YFSETQ. Trimming shortened V by 2 bases and J by 6 bases, and 14 bases separated the two germline ends. This CDR3 has 15 amino acids. For the CDR3, the DNA is TGCGCCAGCAGCTTCTCCGGGGGACGGGATGAAAAACTGTTTTTT. This gives the protein CASSFSGGRDEKLFF.

The rearrangement links TRBV4-2 to TRBJ2-1; D uncertain. The ends were cut back, 4 bases at V and 4 bases at J, with 11 bases in the middle. The germline V gene encodes CDR1 LGHNA and CDR2 YNFKEQ. The CDR3 extends over 14 amino acids. CDR3 amino acids: CASSPDAKYNEQFF. CDR3 DNA sequence: TGTGCCAGCAGCCCTGACGCGAAATACAATGAGCAGTTCTTC.

This clonotype was found a few times. The chain uses TRBV12-3 or TRBV12-4 and TRBJ2-1; 7 bases match TRBD2. J was trimmed by 10 bases and V by 5 bases; bases with no gene match: 11. This CDR3 is 14 amino acids long. The CDR3 sequence: CASSADPPGLEQFF. The DNA for the CDR3 is TGTGCCAGCAGTGCGGATCCTCCGGGACTAGAGCAGTTCTTC.

The chain uses TRBV15 and TRBJ2-1; perhaps TRBD2 as D (6 bases). The CDR3 consists of 15 residues. V was trimmed by 5 bases and J by 9 bases, leaving 20 bases between them. CDR1 and CDR2 (germline): LNHNV, YYDKDF (reference sequence). The CDR3 region has the DNA TGTGCCACCAGCTCCCGGGGAGGACTGAAAGTTGAGCAGTTCTTC. Its protein product is CATSSRGGLKVEQFF. The entire variable domain, with the rest obtained from reference TRBV15 and TRBJ2-1, is as follows: DAMVIQNPRYQVTQFGKPVTLSCSQTLNHNVMYWYQQKSSQAPKLLFHYYDKDFNNEADTPDNFQSRRPNTSFCFLDIRSPGLGDTAMYLCATSSRGGLKVEQFFGPGTRLTVL.

This clonotype was detected ten times or more. V and J are TRBV6-5 and TRBJ1-3, with TRBD1 as a possible D gene (5 bases). V lost 0 bases and J lost 2, with 5 bases in between. Germline V gives CDR1 MNHEY, CDR2 SVGAGI. This CDR3 is 14 amino acids long. The CDR3 coding sequence is TGTGCCAGCAGTTACTCAGGGGCTGGAAACACCATATATTTT. This encodes CASSYSGAGNTIYF.

This clonotype was seen repeatedly, ten times or more. The chain couples TRBV10-3 to TRBJ1-6; 7 bases fit TRBD1. The germline CDR1 and CDR2 sequences are ENHRY and SYGVKD. The length of the CDR3 is 13 residues. V trimming: 3 bases; J trimming: 8 bases; junction bases outside the gene matches: 1. The CDR3 spells CAISDTGDSPLHF. The CDR3 coding sequence is TGTGCCATCAGTGATACAGGGGATTCACCCCTCCACTTT.

The CDR3 protein is CASSRGRGTGAKVLTF. CDR3 nucleotide sequence: TGTGCCAGCAGCAGGGGGAGAGGGACTGGGGCAAAAGTCCTGACTTTC. This sequence joins TRBV2 and TRBJ2-6; tentative D call: TRBD1 (7 bases). In germline, CDR1 is SNHLY, CDR2 FYNNEI. Trimming pared 6 bases from V and 13 bases from J, leaving 25 bases between. The CDR3 covers 16 residues.

The chain joins TRBV4-1 to TRBJ1-1, with 9 bases lining up with TRBD1. This CDR3 has 14 residues. Trimming at V came to 4 bases and at J to 4 bases, leaving 4 bases not matched to a gene. The germline CDR1 and CDR2 sequences are MGHRA and YSYEKL. The CDR3 sequence is CASSRPDRGTEAFF. The DNA of the CDR3 is TGCGCCAGCAGCCGCCCGGACAGGGGCACTGAAGCTTTCTTT.

This clonotype has ten or more counts. J is TRBJ1-5 and V is TRBV6-2 or TRBV6-3; D is unclear. There are 18 residues in the CDR3. The V gene's germline CDR1 is MNHEY and CDR2 SVGEGT. The V end lost 2 bases, the J end lost 1 base, and 18 bases lay between the germline ends. The chain's CDR3 is CASSYRVLAAGSNQPQHF. The CDR3 coding sequence is TGTGCCAGCAGTTACCGGGTCCTAGCGGCGGGAAGCAATCAGCCCCAGCATTTT.

The genes are TRBV6-5 and TRBJ1-4, with 8 bases lining up with TRBD1. V shed 5 bases, J shed 7 bases, and the junction held 6 bases outside the gene matches. The length of the CDR3 is 14 residues. In germline, CDR1 is MNHEY, CDR2 SVGAGI. The DNA for the CDR3 is TGTGCCAGCAGTCCAGAAACAGGGGGTGAAAAACTGTTTTTT. Residues: CASSPETGGEKLFF.

This clonotype was seen repeatedly, ten times or more. V and J are TRBV7-2 and TRBJ2-3; 10 nucleotides line up with TRBD2. CDR1 is SGHTA, CDR2 FQGNSA, per germline. The CDR3 extends over 17 amino acids. With 5 bases clipped from V and 5 bases from J, the junction kept 13 bases outside the gene matches. The DNA for the CDR3 is TGTGCCAGCAGCGACCTAGCGGGAGTCCCAGCAGTAGATACGCAGTATTTT. Translating it yields CASSDLAGVPAVDTQYF. Variable domain in full (rest from reference TRBV7-2 and TRBJ2-3): GAGVSQSPSNKVTEKGKDVELRCDPISGHTALYWYRQSLGQGLEFLIYFQGNSAPDKSGLPSDRFSAERTGGSVSTLTIQRTQQEDSAVYLCASSDLAGVPAVDTQYFGPGTRLTVL.

This clonotype was seen at least ten times. The chain links TRBV7-8 to TRBJ1-4, with D perhaps TRBD1 (5 bases). The CDR3 has 16 amino acids. Deletions cut 5 bases from V and 8 bases from J, with 21 bases between. Germline-derived CDR1 and CDR2 are SGHVS and FQNEAQ. This CDR3 reads CASSRAQLQRGEKLFF. CDR3 sequence (DNA): TGTGCCAGCAGCCGCGCGCAGCTGCAGCGGGGGGAAAAACTGTTTTTT.

This clonotype was seen at least ten times. The CDR3 sequence: CASSALGAGGPSGYNEQFF. In DNA, the CDR3 is TGTGCCAGCAGTGCCCTCGGGGCGGGAGGGCCCTCAGGTTACAATGAGCAGTTCTTC. The J gene is TRBJ2-1, the V gene TRBV12-3 or TRBV12-4; 9 bases are shared with TRBD2. The CDR3 sequence is 19 residues long. J gave up 4 bases and V 5 bases, and 18 bases lay outside the gene matches.

This clonotype has a count of ten or more. V is TRBV27 and J is TRBJ1-2; D is undetermined. Trimming stripped 2 bases from V and 2 bases from J, with 9 bases between. The CDR3 covers 14 residues. CDR1 is MNHEY and CDR2 is SMNVEV in the germline V gene (reference sequence). The DNA of the CDR3 is TGTGCCAGCAGTTTACAAGGAGCGAACTATGGCTACACCTTC. Residues: CASSLQGANYGYTF.

This clonotype was seen only a few times. The V and J genes are TRBV5-4 and TRBJ1-1; D is ambiguous. Germline V lookup: CDR1 SGHNT, CDR2 YYREEE (reference sequence). The V end lost 0 bases, the J end lost 2 bases, and 14 bases lay between the germline ends. The CDR3 covers 16 residues. The CDR3 here is CASSLDGVTANTEAFF. CDR3 DNA: TGTGCCAGCAGCTTGGATGGCGTGACGGCTAACACTGAAGCTTTCTTT.

This clonotype was recorded a few times. This chain uses TRBV5-1 with TRBJ2-2, with D possibly TRBD2 on 6 matching bases. Trimming pared 5 bases from V and 1 base from J, leaving 9 bases between. This CDR3 comprises 14 residues. Germline V gene lookup returns CDR1 SGHRS and CDR2 YFSETQ. This CDR3 is CASSFSGNTGELFF. The CDR3 bases are TGCGCCAGCAGTTTTAGCGGGAACACCGGGGAGCTGTTTTTT.

This clonotype was seen repeatedly, ten times or more. The V gene is TRBV7-9, the J gene TRBJ2-1; weak D call: TRBD1 (5 bases). Trimming took off 2 bases at V and 7 bases at J, with 18 bases between the two ends. Per the germline V gene, CDR1 is SEHNR and CDR2 is FQNEAQ (reference sequence). CDR3 size: 16 residues. The CDR3 DNA sequence: TGTGCCAGCAGCTTATATCCGGAAAGGGGTACGAATGAGCAGTTCTTC. Translated: CASSLYPERGTNEQFF.

In this sample, this clonotype turned up many times. The J gene is TRBJ2-4, the V gene TRBV6-2 or TRBV6-3, with D possibly matching TRBD1 (5 bases). Germline CDR1 MNHEY, CDR2 SVGEGT. The CDR3 loop spans 12 amino acids. V was pared by 6 bases and J by 4 bases, with 7 bases between. CDR3 DNA: TGTGCCAGCAGAGGGGCAAAAAACATTCAGTACTTC. Translating it yields CASRGAKNIQYF.

This clonotype was detected ten times or more. The genes are TRBV27 and TRBJ1-5; D gene ambiguous. Deletions cut 3 bases from V and 4 bases from J, with 7 bases between. The CDR3 sequence is 13 residues long. Germline-derived CDR1 and CDR2 are MNHEY and SMNVEV (reference sequence). The CDR3 reads CASSFSENQPQHF. The CDR3 nucleotides are TGTGCCAGCAGTTTTTCGGAGAATCAGCCCCAGCATTTT.